The rows below give T cell receptor beta chains drawn from one sample of a study of T-cell reconstitution after alpha-beta-depleted transplantation in children. TCRdb independently ran MiXCR on the PCR reads; one entry per CDR3 protein. Of 700,000 to 850,000 distinct CDR3 sequences in the sample, 15% to 20% were seen once. The specimen was PBMCs, mostly from graft donor cells, collected 360 days after TCRalphabeta/CD19-depleted stem cell transplant. The receptors stem from a male patient aged 10 to 17 who had a stem cell transplant for acute lymphoblastic leukemia, so the T cells may come from the graft donor. Both conserved end residues are part of each CDR3. The D gene is left open where the match is weak. For some rows the clone size is stated as once, few or many, or as a class when expanded; others skip it.

>TRBV3-1|14|NA|NA|TRBJ2-7
TGTGCCAGCAGCCAAGATCCGGCTACCTACGAGCAGTACTTC
CASSQDPATYEQYF
>TRBV12-3/TRBV12-4|13|few|NA|TRBJ2-7
TGTGCCAGCAGTTACACCGGGCCCTACGAGCAGTACTTC
CASSYTGPYEQYF
>TRBV29-1|14|few|NA|TRBJ2-3
TGCAGCGTTGAGGCACCTTGGCCCGTACGAACGCAGTATTTT
CSVEAPWPVRTQYF
>TRBV5-1|13|many|NA|TRBJ2-2
TGCGCCAGCAGCCATACCCCCACCGGGGAGCTGTTTTTT
CASSHTPTGELFF
>TRBV14|13|NA|NA|TRBJ1-4
TGTGCCAGCAGCCAAGTGGGGCTCTCAAAACTGTTTTTT
CASSQVGLSKLFF
>TRBV7-2|16|few|TRBD2|TRBJ2-5
TGTGCCAGCAGCTCTGGGACTAGCGGTTCGTTGGAGACCCAGTACTTC
CASSSGTSGSLETQYF
>TRBV6-5|15|few|NA|TRBJ2-6
TGTGCCAGCAGTTACCAGGGTTCCGGGGCCAACGTCCTGACTTTC
CASSYQGSGANVLTF
>TRBV5-1|13|many|NA|TRBJ2-1
TGCGCCAGCAGCTTGGGCAGGTTTGGTGAGCAGTTCTTC
CASSLGRFGEQFF
>TRBV6-1|17|NA|NA|TRBJ2-1
TGTGCCAGCAGAGTCCGTGGCGGGGGCAGCTCCTACAATGAGCAGTTCTTC
CASRVRGGGSSYNEQFF
>TRBV7-8|14|few|TRBD2|TRBJ2-5
TGTGCCAGCCAAATGGGACTAGCGGAAGAGACCCAGTACTTC
CASQMGLAEETQYF
>TRBV20-1|15|NA|TRBD1|TRBJ1-6
TGCAGTGCTAGAACCCGGACAGGGGTAAATTCACCCCTCCACTTT
CSARTRTGVNSPLHF
>TRBV29-1|10|NA|NA|TRBJ1-4
TGCAGGGGGGGAAATGAAAAACTGTTTTTT
CRGGNEKLFF
>TRBV7-9|12|few|NA|TRBJ1-1
TGTGCCAGCAGCCAATCCCCCACTGAAGCTTTCTTT
CASSQSPTEAFF
>TRBV7-2|15|NA|NA|TRBJ2-2
TGTGCCAGCAGCCCAGGGGGAGGTTACACCGGGGAGCTGTTTTTT
CASSPGGGYTGELFF
>TRBV25-1|13|few|TRBD2|TRBJ2-3
TGTGCCACCGGGACTAGTAGGGGAGATACGCAGTATTTT
CATGTSRGDTQYF
>TRBV5-1|16|NA|NA|TRBJ2-3
TGCGCCAGCAGCTTAGGGACACTGGGGCCCAAAGATACGCAGTATTTT
CASSLGTLGPKDTQYF
>TRBV5-6|13|many|NA|TRBJ2-3
TGTGCCAGCAGCTTGGGTAGCTGGGATACGCAGTATTTT
CASSLGSWDTQYF
>TRBV12-3/TRBV12-4|17|NA|TRBD2|TRBJ2-1
TGTGCCAGCAGCCCAACTAGCGGGAGGACATCCTACAATGAGCAGTTCTTC
CASSPTSGRTSYNEQFF